Below, 25 T cell receptor beta chains from the same sample are listed, as sequenced in a study of control samples from healthy donors and cancer patients. Assay: immunoSEQ multiplex PCR; the TCRdb copy retains only in-frame clones and omits some. The repertoire holds about 140,000 clones, with roughly 89% as singletons. The sample taken for sequencing was blood. All receptors derive from a man aged 30-40 years in good health.

This chain connects TRBV11-2 to TRBJ2-7; maybe TRBD1 (5 bases). V dropped 2 bases and J dropped 4 bases, with 15 bases sitting between them. This CDR3 region has 15 residues. CDR1 and CDR2 from the germline V gene are SGHAT and FQNNGV. The CDR3 loop is CASSLRETDTYEQYF. CDR3 in DNA: TGTGCCAGCAGCTTAAGAGAGACAGACACTTACGAGCAGTACTTC.

The chain has TRBV19 and TRBJ2-5; 9 positions match TRBD1. This CDR3 has 15 amino acids. J gave up 5 bases and V 3 bases, and 7 bases lay outside the gene matches. Germline CDR1 is LNHDA and CDR2 is SQIVND (reference sequence). Here the CDR3 reads CASSMNRGRGETQYF. The CDR3 DNA sequence: TGTGCCAGTAGTATGAACAGGGGGCGAGGGGAGACCCAGTACTTC.

The chain uses TRBV6-1 and TRBJ1-1; 9 bases line up with TRBD1. Germline loops: CDR1 MNHNS, CDR2 SASEGT. Losses at the gene ends were 3 bases for V and 5 bases for J; bases not matched to a gene: 4. The CDR3 totals 14 residues. For the CDR3, the DNA is TGTGCCAGCAGTGAGGTGGACAGGGGTACTGAAGCTTTCTTT. As protein: CASSEVDRGTEAFF.

The V and J genes are TRBV5-4 and TRBJ2-3; TRBD1 agrees at 10 bases. With V trimmed by 4 bases and J by 0 bases, 2 bases remained unmatched. Germline V lookup: CDR1 SGHNT, CDR2 YYREEE (reference sequence). The CDR3 extends over 15 amino acids. The CDR3 coding sequence is TGTGCCAGCAGCGGGACAGGGGTTAGCACAGATACGCAGTATTTT. Protein sequence: CASSGTGVSTDTQYF.

This rearrangement joins TRBV4-1 to TRBJ2-7; D uncertain. With 1 base removed from V and 2 bases from J, the gap between germline ends came to 9 bases. The CDR3 is made up of 14 amino acids. The germline V gene has CDR1 MGHRA and CDR2 YSYEKL. The CDR3 nucleotides are TGCGCCAGCAGCCAAGCGAGTGGAACCTACGAGCAGTACTTC. This encodes CASSQASGTYEQYF.

Worth noting for this clone: At the DNA level, this CDR3 is encoded by other sequences in the same sample as well. V gene TRBV28 combines with J gene TRBJ1-6; D may be TRBD1 (5 bases). V was pared by 6 bases and J by 4 bases, with 10 bases between. Germline V gene sequence: CDR1 MDHEN, CDR2 SYDVKM. This CDR3 region has 14 residues. CDR3 sequence (DNA): TGTGCCAGCAGAGTCGGGGGTTATAATTCACCCCTCCACTTT. Translated: CASRVGGYNSPLHF.

This sequence joins TRBV5-4 and TRBJ2-4; TRBD2 matches 8 bases. Germline-derived CDR1 and CDR2 are SGHNT and YYREEE (reference sequence). The CDR3 consists of 16 residues. Losses at the gene ends were 0 bases for V and 2 bases for J; bases not matched to a gene: 4. CDR3 protein: CASSLAASGPKNIQYF. DNA for the CDR3: TGTGCCAGCAGCTTGGCGGCTAGCGGGCCCAAAAACATTCAGTACTTC. Together with reference TRBV5-4 and TRBJ2-4, the CDR3 gives the full variable domain: ETGVTQSPTHLIKTRGQQVTLRCSSQSGHNTVSWYQQALGQGPQFIFQYYREEENGRGNFPPRFSGLQFPNYSSELNVNALELDDSALYLCASSLAASGPKNIQYFGAGTRLSVL.

This clone was detected a few times. The chain combines TRBV5-4 with TRBJ1-1, with TRBD1 identical over 10 bases. This CDR3 spans 15 amino acids. Unmatched junction bases numbered 5, after V lost 2 bases and J lost 4 bases. Germline V gives CDR1 SGHNT, CDR2 YYREEE (reference sequence). For the CDR3, the DNA is TGTGCCAGCAGCTTTGACAGGGGGCTTAGCACTGAAGCTTTCTTT. It yields the protein CASSFDRGLSTEAFF.

V is TRBV6-6 and J is TRBJ2-7; possible D gene TRBD2, 6 bases. This CDR3 is built from 12 residues. V was shortened by 3 bases and J by 6 bases, with 9 bases between the two germline ends. CDR1 is MNHNY, CDR2 SVGAGI, per germline (reference sequence). The CDR3 DNA sequence: TGTGCCAGCAGTTATGTGGGACTCGAGCAGTACTTC. As protein: CASSYVGLEQYF.

The chain uses TRBV5-6 and TRBJ1-5; 8 bases match TRBD1. The trim removed 6 bases at V and 4 bases at J, leaving 9 bases unmatched. The CDR3 spans 15 residues. Looked up from germline, CDR1 is SGHDT and CDR2 is YYEEEE. The CDR3: CASTHQGAINQPQHF. CDR3 nucleotides: TGTGCCAGCACCCATCAGGGGGCGATTAATCAGCCCCAGCATTTT.

V gene TRBV11-2 combines with J gene TRBJ2-1; the D is unclear. V lost 5 bases and J 7 bases, leaving 6 bases between the germline ends. Germline assignment: CDR1 SGHAT and CDR2 FQNNGV. This CDR3 region has 11 residues. CDR3 in DNA: TGTGCCAGCAGCCCCAGAAATGAGCAGTTCTTC. Residues: CASSPRNEQFF.

The chain couples TRBV5-1 to TRBJ1-1; 7 bases align to TRBD1. Losses at the gene ends were 2 bases for V and 10 bases for J; bases not matched to a gene: 8. Per the germline V gene, CDR1 is SGHRS and CDR2 is YFSETQ. The CDR3 contains 13 residues. For the CDR3, the DNA is TGCGCCAGCAGCTTTGAGACAGGGAGTGTAGCTTTCTTT. As protein: CASSFETGSVAFF.

The V and J genes are TRBV18 and TRBJ1-1; D gene ambiguous. CDR1 is KGHSH and CDR2 is LQKENI in the germline V gene. The V end was cut by 2 bases, the J end by 0 bases, with 10 bases between. The CDR3 covers 15 residues. As DNA, the CDR3 is TGTGCCAGCTCACCAGTGAATCAGTTGAACACTGAAGCTTTCTTT. This translates into CASSPVNQLNTEAFF.

The chain recombines TRBV12-2 with TRBJ1-1. TRBV12-2 is described as a pseudogene. The CDR3 length is 17 residues. In nucleotides, the CDR3 is TGTGCAAGTCGCCTAAATTGGGGATTAGGCATGAACACTGAAGCTTTCTTT. Its protein is CASRLNWGLGMNTEAFF.

The chain uses TRBV4-2 and TRBJ2-7; 10 nucleotides agree with TRBD2. The germline V gene has CDR1 LGHNA and CDR2 YNFKEQ. Trimming removed 3 bases from V and 3 bases from J; junction bases left unmatched: 8. This CDR3 spans 16 amino acids. This CDR3 reads CASSQGVAGGNYEQYF. DNA of the CDR3: TGTGCCAGCAGCCAGGGGGTAGCGGGAGGTAACTACGAGCAGTACTTC.

The chain carries TRBV4-1 and TRBJ1-4; D remains ambiguous. The CDR3 extends over 13 amino acids. The germline CDR1 and CDR2 sequences are MGHRA and YSYEKL. The V end lost 2 bases, the J end lost 5 bases, and 6 bases lay between the germline ends. CDR3 in DNA: TGCGCCAGCAGCCAACCCCGAAATGAAAAACTGTTTTTT. This encodes CASSQPRNEKLFF.

This clone has a single count. V and J are TRBV7-2 and TRBJ2-7; D is possibly TRBD1 (5 bases). The CDR3 has 15 amino acids. V was trimmed by 1 base and J by 3 bases, leaving 13 bases between them. CDR1 SGHTA and CDR2 FQGNSA come from the germline V gene. In DNA, the CDR3 is TGTGCCAGCAGCTTAGATAGTGACAGACTCTACGAGCAGTACTTC. The encoded protein is CASSLDSDRLYEQYF.

Points on this clone: Other DNA sequences in the same sample also yield this CDR3. The rearrangement joins TRBV19 to TRBJ1-5, with D maybe TRBD1 (5 bases). The CDR3 is made up of 12 amino acids. Germline V gene sequence: CDR1 LNHDA, CDR2 SQIVND (reference sequence). Between the trimmed V and J ends, which lost 3 bases and 10 bases, there was a span of 10 bases. CDR3 amino acids: CASSIVQGPQHF. The DNA of the CDR3 is TGTGCCAGTAGTATCGTCCAGGGACCCCAGCATTTT.

This clone occurred once. The chain uses TRBV30 and TRBJ1-2; 8 bases are shared with TRBD1. V gave up 2 bases and J gave up 3 bases; unmatched junction bases: 2. Germline loops: CDR1 GTSNPN, CDR2 SVGIG (reference sequence). The CDR3 runs to 13 residues. The CDR3 here is CAWSSGGDYGYTF. CDR3 bases: TGTGCCTGGAGTTCAGGGGGCGACTATGGCTACACCTTC.

This clone has a single count. The J gene is TRBJ1-4, the V gene TRBV5-1, with TRBD1 as a possible D gene (6 bases). Germline V gene sequence: CDR1 SGHRS, CDR2 YFSETQ. The ends were cut back, 4 bases at V and 4 bases at J, with 14 bases in the middle. CDR3 length equals 15 residues. This CDR3 is CASSPGQSFNEKLFF. The CDR3 DNA is TGCGCCAGCAGCCCCGGACAGAGCTTTAATGAAAAACTGTTTTTT.

The chain employs TRBV6-1 and TRBJ2-1, with TRBD2 identical over 9 bases. Germline V gene sequence: CDR1 MNHNS, CDR2 SASEGT. The CDR3 loop spans 17 amino acids. The junction had 16 bases not matched to a gene; V was cut back by 4 bases and J by 9 bases. The CDR3 DNA follows: TGTGCCAGCAGTGCAATTGCGGGGGGCGGGAGGGCCACTGAGCAGTTCTTC. This codes for CASSAIAGGGRATEQFF.

J is TRBJ1-2 and V is TRBV14; 9 nucleotides match TRBD1. V lost 0 bases and J lost 8; bases outside the gene matches: 7. CDR1 is SGHDN, CDR2 FVKESK, per germline. The CDR3 is 15 residues long. The chain's CDR3 is CASSQDVRTGDGYTF. The CDR3 DNA is TGTGCCAGCAGCCAAGACGTCCGGACAGGGGACGGCTACACCTTC.

The chain is built from TRBV28 and TRBJ1-5, with a tentative D call TRBD1 (6 bases). The V end lost 5 bases, the J end lost 5 bases, and 13 bases lay between the germline ends. The CDR3 is 14 amino acids. Germline CDR1 and CDR2: MDHEN and SYDVKM. CDR3 region: CASSPWTDHQPQHF. DNA for the CDR3: TGTGCCAGCAGTCCCTGGACAGATCATCAGCCCCAGCATTTT.

The gene calls are TRBV29-1 and TRBJ2-7, with D tentatively TRBD1 (6 bases). Trimming stripped 7 bases from V and 2 bases from J, with 30 bases between. This CDR3 has 18 amino acids. Germline CDR1 and CDR2: SQVTM and ANQGSEA. CDR3 region: CSARDSYRVRDPAYEQYF. In DNA, the CDR3 is TGCAGCGCCCGAGATTCCTACAGGGTCCGGGACCCAGCCTACGAGCAGTACTTC.

V usage is TRBV4-1 and J usage is TRBJ2-1; 8 nucleotides agree with TRBD2. The CDR3 has 15 amino acids. V lost 4 bases and J lost 7; bases outside the gene matches: 9. Germline V lookup: CDR1 MGHRA, CDR2 YSYEKL. CDR3 region: CASSLGGGGINEQFF. For the CDR3, the DNA is TGCGCCAGCAGCCTCGGGGGGGGAGGGATAAATGAGCAGTTCTTC.